This T cell receptor beta chain was identified during a study of vaccination and CD4 T cells after COVID-19. Comment on this clonotype: Its cognate antigen is unknown.

Treatment in this sample: approximately nine-day PBMC culture with coronavirus spike peptide pools or control peptides (ViraFEST assay). IL-2 at about 9.1 IU/ml and peptide pools at approximately 10 ug/ml were added to PBMCs cultured at two million per well. Oncomine TCR Beta short-read sequencing was applied to DNA from cultured CD4+ T cells. One entry per CDR3 protein results from TCRdb running MiXCR on the PCR reads. Of around 20,000 distinct CDR3 sequences in the sample, roughly 45% were seen once. The CDR3 extends over 17 amino acids. Looked up from germline, CDR1 is LNHDA and CDR2 is SQIVND (reference sequence). Trimming removed 6 bases from V and 6 bases from J, with 26 bases in between.

Sequencing was performed on CD4+ T cells from blood, cultured in vitro. The TCR originated in a human donor who had recovered from COVID-19. The rearrangement joins TRBV19 to TRBJ1-1; D not certain. The CDR3 spells CASRFGPQARRGSEAFF. Here the CDR3 DNA reads TGTGCCAGTAGATTCGGACCGCAGGCCCGACGGGGTTCTGAAGCTTTCTTT.